The 20 T cell receptor beta chains presented below share a single source sample, sequenced in a study of T cell responses to AZD1222 COVID-19 vaccine. Measured with immunoSEQ multiplex PCR; TCRdb has only the in-frame clones, and not every one. The sample records around 100,000 clones, about 92% being singletons. Sequenced material: peripheral blood, taken on day 0 of AZD1222 vaccination. These receptors originate from an adult in good health.

The CDR3 is CASSLSAGTDTQYF. Here the CDR3 DNA reads TGTGCCAGCAGTTTATCGGCAGGCACAGATACGCAGTATTTT. This rearrangement joins TRBV27 to TRBJ2-3; D is ambiguous. V was shortened by 0 bases and J by 1 base, with 5 bases between the two germline ends. This CDR3 is built from 14 residues. Germline assignment: CDR1 MNHEY and CDR2 SMNVEV (reference sequence).

J is TRBJ2-2 and V is TRBV7-6, with a weak D call TRBD2 (5 bases). The length of the CDR3 is 15 residues. Germline CDR1 reads SGHVS; CDR2 reads FNYEAQ. V dropped 1 base and J dropped 4 bases, with 10 bases sitting between them. The CDR3 is CASSLGSAGTGELFF. Here the CDR3 DNA reads TGTGCCAGCAGCTTAGGCAGCGCGGGCACCGGGGAGCTGTTTTTT.

CDR3 protein: CASSYSTGLNTEAFF. CDR3 DNA: TGTGCCAGCAGTTACTCGACCGGATTGAACACTGAAGCTTTCTTT. This chain uses TRBV6-5 with TRBJ1-1; D remains unclear. CDR3 size: 15 residues. Per germline, CDR1 MNHEY and CDR2 SVGAGI. Trimming cost V 0 bases and J 0 bases, with 8 bases left between them.

V and J are TRBV13 and TRBJ1-1, with D unresolved. The CDR3 length is 13 residues. V lost 3 bases and J 9 bases, leaving 14 bases between the germline ends. Germline-derived CDR1 and CDR2 are PRHDT and FYEKMQ (reference sequence). Here the CDR3 DNA reads TGTGCCAGCAGCTTCGAGACCCAAGGTAAAGCTTTCTTT. Protein sequence: CASSFETQGKAFF.

In this sample, this clone turned up once. This sequence joins TRBV30 and TRBJ1-2, with D perhaps matching TRBD1 (5 bases). Germline V gene data show CDR1 as GTSNPN and CDR2 as SVGIG (reference sequence). This CDR3 has 12 residues. Trimming removed 4 bases from V and 7 bases from J, with 13 bases in between. CDR3 in DNA: TGTGCCTGGATGTGGGCGGGGGGTGGCTACACCTTC. This sequence encodes CAWMWAGGGYTF.

This chain links TRBV5-4 with TRBJ2-7, with 15 bases aligning to TRBD2. Per the germline V gene, CDR1 is SGHNT and CDR2 is YYREEE (reference sequence). Trimming cost V 7 bases and J 3 bases; bases outside gene matches: 5. This CDR3 region has 15 residues. Here the CDR3 DNA reads TGTGCCAGCGGGACTAGCGGGGGGCACAACTACGAGCAGTACTTC. This translates into CASGTSGGHNYEQYF.

This chain's CDR3 is CAWESGLFGELFF. The CDR3 region has the DNA TGTGCCTGGGAGTCAGGGCTTTTTGGGGAGCTGTTTTTT. V is TRBV30 and J is TRBJ2-2, with D maybe TRBD1 (5 bases). This CDR3 is built from 13 residues. V dropped 5 bases and J dropped 8 bases, with 15 bases sitting between them. Germline V lookup: CDR1 GTSNPN, CDR2 SVGIG (reference sequence).

The chain uses TRBV27 and TRBJ1-2, with TRBD1 matching 10 bases. Germline V CDR1 and CDR2: MNHEY, SMNVEV (reference sequence). The CDR3 is made up of 14 amino acids. V was clipped by 1 base and J by 8 bases; unmatched bases: 4. CDR3 bases: TGTGCCAGCAGTTTATTAGGGACAGGGGTGGGCTACACCTTC. Its translation: CASSLLGTGVGYTF.

This clone was detected a few times. The CDR3 nucleotides are TGTGCCATCAGTAAACGGGAGAATGAAAAACTGTTTTTT. This translates into CAISKRENEKLFF. The chain joins TRBV10-3 to TRBJ1-4; no clear D gene. This CDR3 has 13 residues. CDR1 ENHRY and CDR2 SYGVKD come from the germline V gene. Trimming cost V 5 bases and J 5 bases, with 9 bases left between them.

This clone appeared a single time. V is TRBV9 and J is TRBJ2-2; D not resolved. With 5 bases removed from V and 6 bases from J, the gap between germline ends came to 8 bases. The CDR3 spans 12 residues. Germline V gene lookup returns CDR1 SGDLS and CDR2 YYNGEE. CDR3 DNA: TGTGCCAGCAGGGCGCTATCCGGGGAGCTGTTTTTT. Its protein is CASRALSGELFF.

The chain carries TRBV5-1 and TRBJ2-7, with TRBD1 matching 7 bases. This CDR3 spans 15 amino acids. Looked up from germline, CDR1 is SGHRS and CDR2 is YFSETQ. Losses at the gene ends were 2 bases for V and 2 bases for J; bases not matched to a gene: 7. The CDR3 reads CASSFRQGRAYEQYF. In DNA form, the CDR3 reads TGCGCCAGCAGCTTCAGACAGGGTAGGGCCTACGAGCAGTACTTC.

The rearrangement joins TRBV15 to TRBJ1-2; D remains ambiguous. The length of the CDR3 is 15 residues. The germline V gene has CDR1 LNHNV and CDR2 YYDKDF (reference sequence). V was trimmed by 2 bases and J by 6 bases, leaving 16 bases between them. CDR3 coding DNA: TGTGCCACCAGCAGACTAGGGCCAGGAGGAGATGGCTACACCTTC. This sequence encodes CATSRLGPGGDGYTF. Full variable domain (remainder filled in from reference TRBV15 and TRBJ1-2): DAMVIQNPRYQVTQFGKPVTLSCSQTLNHNVMYWYQQKSSQAPKLLFHYYDKDFNNEADTPDNFQSRRPNTSFCFLDIRSPGLGDTAMYLCATSRLGPGGDGYTFGSGTRLTVV.

This rearrangement joins TRBV29-1 to TRBJ2-1, with D possibly TRBD1 on 6 matching bases. Germline V gives CDR1 SQVTM, CDR2 ANQGSEA. The V and J ends lost 7 bases and 4 bases respectively, with 11 bases between them. This CDR3 is 12 amino acids long. CDR3 sequence reads: CSARTDYNEQFF. CDR3 nucleotide sequence: TGCAGCGCCCGGACAGATTACAATGAGCAGTTCTTC.

The CDR3 DNA reads TGTGCCAGCAGCGTGACAGGGGCGAACACTGAAGCTTTCTTT. Its protein product is CASSVTGANTEAFF. J is TRBJ1-1 and V is TRBV9, with 8 nucleotides matching TRBD1. CDR1 is SGDLS and CDR2 is YYNGEE in the germline V gene. V lost 2 bases, J lost 1 base, and 1 base stayed unmatched. This CDR3 is 14 amino acids long. The whole variable domain, filled in from reference TRBV9 and TRBJ1-1, reads DSGVTQTPKHLITATGQRVTLRCSPRSGDLSVYWYQQSLDQGLQFLIQYYNGEERAKGNILERFSAQQFPDLHSELNLSSLELGDSALYFCASSVTGANTEAFFGQGTRLTVV.

In this sample, this clone turned up once. V is TRBV7-2 and J is TRBJ1-1, with D possibly TRBD1 on 5 matching bases. The CDR3 contains 13 residues. From germline, CDR1 is SGHTA and CDR2 FQGNSA. Trimming left V 5 bases short and J 4 bases short, with 11 bases between. CDR3: CASSPRVFTEAFF. The CDR3 region has the DNA TGTGCCAGCAGCCCCAGGGTTTTCACTGAAGCTTTCTTT.

The chain carries TRBV11-2 and TRBJ2-3; TRBD1 is a possible D gene (6 bases). This CDR3 spans 15 amino acids. CDR1 and CDR2 (germline): SGHAT, FQNNGV. The V end lost 5 bases, the J end lost 3 bases, and 15 bases lay between the germline ends. The CDR3 DNA is TGTGCCAGCAGCGAAAGACGGACAGATACAGATACGCAGTATTTT. Its protein is CASSERRTDTDTQYF.

This clone was seen more than once but under ten times. This chain uses TRBV6-4 with TRBJ2-1; 8 bases agree with TRBD2. CDR1 is MRHNA, CDR2 SNTAGT, per germline. The V and J ends lost 5 bases and 5 bases, in that order; junction bases with no gene match: 11. CDR3 length: 16 residues. The CDR3 is CASSNKAGDSHNEQFF. CDR3 bases: TGTGCCAGCAGTAACAAAGCGGGGGATTCCCACAATGAGCAGTTCTTC.

The CDR3 DNA reads as TGTGCCAGCAGCGGGACAGGAGGAAACACTGAAGCTTTCTTT. Translating it yields CASSGTGGNTEAFF. The chain links TRBV9 to TRBJ1-1; 7 bases fit TRBD1. Germline V gene data show CDR1 as SGDLS and CDR2 as YYNGEE. The CDR3 sequence is 14 residues long. V trimming: 3 bases; J trimming: 2 bases; junction bases outside the gene matches: 4. The full variable domain, rest sourced from reference TRBV9 and TRBJ1-1, is DSGVTQTPKHLITATGQRVTLRCSPRSGDLSVYWYQQSLDQGLQFLIQYYNGEERAKGNILERFSAQQFPDLHSELNLSSLELGDSALYFCASSGTGGNTEAFFGQGTRLTVV.

This clone was counted only a few times. The chain recombines TRBV7-6 with TRBJ1-6; D is uncertain. V lost 3 bases to trimming and J lost 5 bases, with 11 bases between them. This CDR3 is 15 amino acids long. Germline values: CDR1 SGHVS, CDR2 FNYEAQ. The CDR3 sequence is CASSLGSGDNSPLHF. The CDR3 DNA reads TGTGCCAGCAGCTTGGGATCGGGCGATAATTCACCCCTCCACTTT.

The chain couples TRBV11-2 to TRBJ1-5, with a possible D match to TRBD1 (6 bases). The CDR3 runs 13 residues. Trimming removed 5 bases from V and 6 bases from J, with 11 bases in between. Germline V gene lookup returns CDR1 SGHAT and CDR2 FQNNGV. For the CDR3, the DNA is TGTGCCAGCAGCGAACGGACAGCTCAGCCCCAGCATTTT. Protein product: CASSERTAQPQHF. Together with reference TRBV11-2 and TRBJ1-5, the CDR3 gives the full variable domain: EAGVAQSPRYKIIEKRQSVAFWCNPISGHATLYWYQQILGQGPKLLIQFQNNGVVDDSQLPKDRFSAERLKGVDSTLKIQPAKLEDSAVYLCASSERTAQPQHFGDGTRLSIL.